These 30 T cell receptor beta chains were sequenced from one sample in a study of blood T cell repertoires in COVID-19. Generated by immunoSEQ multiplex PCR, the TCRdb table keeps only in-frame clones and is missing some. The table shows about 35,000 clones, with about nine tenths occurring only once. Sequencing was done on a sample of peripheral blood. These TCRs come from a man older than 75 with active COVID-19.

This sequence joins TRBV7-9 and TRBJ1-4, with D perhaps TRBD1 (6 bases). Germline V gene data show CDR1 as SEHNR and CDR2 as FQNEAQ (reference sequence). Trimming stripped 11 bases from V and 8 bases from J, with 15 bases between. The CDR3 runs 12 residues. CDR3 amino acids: CAPLGDMEKLFF. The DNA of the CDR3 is TGTGCCCCCCTGGGGGACATGGAAAAACTGTTTTTT.

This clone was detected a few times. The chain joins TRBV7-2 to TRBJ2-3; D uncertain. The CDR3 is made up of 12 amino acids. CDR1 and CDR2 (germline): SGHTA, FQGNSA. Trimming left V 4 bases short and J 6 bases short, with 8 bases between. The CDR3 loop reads CASSSFGDTQYF. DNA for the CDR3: TGTGCCAGCAGCTCATTCGGGGATACGCAGTATTTT.

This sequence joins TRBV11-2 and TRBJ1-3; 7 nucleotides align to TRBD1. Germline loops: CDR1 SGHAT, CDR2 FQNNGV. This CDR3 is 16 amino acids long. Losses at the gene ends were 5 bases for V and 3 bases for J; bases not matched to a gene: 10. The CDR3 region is CASSTIQGRVGNTIYF. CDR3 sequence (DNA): TGTGCCAGCAGCACCATACAGGGGCGGGTTGGAAACACCATATATTTT.

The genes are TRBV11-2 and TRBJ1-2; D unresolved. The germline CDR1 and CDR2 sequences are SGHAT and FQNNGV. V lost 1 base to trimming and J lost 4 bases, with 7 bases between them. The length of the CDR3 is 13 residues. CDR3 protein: CASSLGHFYGYTF. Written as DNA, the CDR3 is TGTGCCAGCAGCTTAGGACATTTCTATGGCTACACCTTC.

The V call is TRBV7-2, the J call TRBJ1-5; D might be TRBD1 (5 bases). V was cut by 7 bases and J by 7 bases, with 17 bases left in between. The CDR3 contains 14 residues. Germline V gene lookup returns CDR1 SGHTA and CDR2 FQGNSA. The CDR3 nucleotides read TGTGCCAGCAACCAGGGAGGGAGGAGGCAGCCCCAGCATTTT. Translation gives CASNQGGRRQPQHF.

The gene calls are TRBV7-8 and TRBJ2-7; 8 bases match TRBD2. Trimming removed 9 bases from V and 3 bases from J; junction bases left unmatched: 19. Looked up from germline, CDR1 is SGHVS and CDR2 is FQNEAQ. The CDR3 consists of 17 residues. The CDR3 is CASTQRGGGRSYYEQYF. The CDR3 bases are TGTGCCAGTACCCAAAGGGGGGGCGGGAGGAGTTACTACGAGCAGTACTTC.

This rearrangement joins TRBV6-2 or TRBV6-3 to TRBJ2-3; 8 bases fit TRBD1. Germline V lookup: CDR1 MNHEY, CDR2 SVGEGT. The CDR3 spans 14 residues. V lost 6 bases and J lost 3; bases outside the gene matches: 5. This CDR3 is CASSRTGGTDTQYF. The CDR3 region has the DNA TGTGCCAGCAGCCGCACAGGGGGTACAGATACGCAGTATTTT.

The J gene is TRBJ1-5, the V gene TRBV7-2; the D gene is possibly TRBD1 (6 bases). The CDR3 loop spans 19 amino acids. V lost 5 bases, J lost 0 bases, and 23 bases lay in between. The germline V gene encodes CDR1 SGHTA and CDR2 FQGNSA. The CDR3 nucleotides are TGTGCCAGCAGCCCTCGGGACAATACGGAGGAGGATAGCAATCAGCCCCAGCATTTT. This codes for CASSPRDNTEEDSNQPQHF.

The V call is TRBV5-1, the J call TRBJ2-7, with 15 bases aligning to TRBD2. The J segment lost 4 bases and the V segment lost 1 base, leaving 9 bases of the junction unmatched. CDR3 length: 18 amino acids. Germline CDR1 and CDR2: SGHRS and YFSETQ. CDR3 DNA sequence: TGCGCCAGCAGCTTGAAGATCGGACTAGCGGGAGGGCCTTACGAGCAGTACTTC. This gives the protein CASSLKIGLAGGPYEQYF.

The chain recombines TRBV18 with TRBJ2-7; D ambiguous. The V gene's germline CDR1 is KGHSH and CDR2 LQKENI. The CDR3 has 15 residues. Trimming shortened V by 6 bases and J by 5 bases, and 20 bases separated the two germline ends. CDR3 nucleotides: TGTGCCAGCTCGCCGACTCTAGAGTCCAGACACGAGCAGTACTTC. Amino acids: CASSPTLESRHEQYF.

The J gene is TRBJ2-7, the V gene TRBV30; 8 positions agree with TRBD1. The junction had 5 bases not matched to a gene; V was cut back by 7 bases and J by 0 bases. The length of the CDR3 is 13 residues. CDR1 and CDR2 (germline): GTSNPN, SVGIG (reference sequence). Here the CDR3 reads CALDRESSYEQYF. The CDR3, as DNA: TGTGCCTTGGACAGGGAGAGCTCCTACGAGCAGTACTTC.

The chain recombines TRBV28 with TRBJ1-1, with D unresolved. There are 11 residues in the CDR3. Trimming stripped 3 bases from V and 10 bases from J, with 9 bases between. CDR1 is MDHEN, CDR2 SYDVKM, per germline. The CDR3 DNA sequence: TGTGCCAGCAGTTTGGAGGAGAGAGCTTTCTTT. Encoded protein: CASSLEERAFF.

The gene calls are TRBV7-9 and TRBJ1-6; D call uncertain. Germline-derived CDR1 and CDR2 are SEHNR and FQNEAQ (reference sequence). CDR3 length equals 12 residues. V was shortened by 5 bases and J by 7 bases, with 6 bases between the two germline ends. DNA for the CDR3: TGTGCCAGCAGCCCCCAAAATTCACCCCTCCACTTT. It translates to CASSPQNSPLHF.

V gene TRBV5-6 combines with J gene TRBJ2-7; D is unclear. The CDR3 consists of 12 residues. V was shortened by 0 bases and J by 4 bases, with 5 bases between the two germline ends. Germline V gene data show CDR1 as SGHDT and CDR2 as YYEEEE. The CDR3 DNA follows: TGTGCCAGCAGCTTGGGGCGGTACGAGCAGTACTTC. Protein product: CASSLGRYEQYF.

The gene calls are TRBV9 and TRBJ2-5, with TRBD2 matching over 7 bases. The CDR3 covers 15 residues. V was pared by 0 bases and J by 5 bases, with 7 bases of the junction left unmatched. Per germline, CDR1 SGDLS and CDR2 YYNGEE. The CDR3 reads CASSVAGGSVETQYF. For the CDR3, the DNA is TGTGCCAGCAGCGTAGCCGGGGGGTCGGTTGAGACCCAGTACTTC.

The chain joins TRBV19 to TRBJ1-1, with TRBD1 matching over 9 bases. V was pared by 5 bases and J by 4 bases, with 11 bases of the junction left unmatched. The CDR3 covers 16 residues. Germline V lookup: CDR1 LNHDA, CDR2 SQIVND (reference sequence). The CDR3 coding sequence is TGTGCCAGTAGTGTGAGGACAGGGGCGCAGGGCACTGAAGCTTTCTTT. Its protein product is CASSVRTGAQGTEAFF.

The CDR3 sequence is CATGREKLFF. The CDR3 DNA sequence: TGTGCCACTGGCCGTGAAAAACTGTTTTTT. V usage is TRBV28 and J usage is TRBJ1-4, with D hard to call. The CDR3 is 10 amino acids. Trimming removed 10 bases from V and 7 bases from J, with 7 bases in between. In germline, CDR1 is MDHEN, CDR2 SYDVKM. The variable domain in full, with the rest retrieved from reference TRBV28 and TRBJ1-4, is DVKVTQSSRYLVKRTGEKVFLECVQDMDHENMFWYRQDPGLGLRLIYFSYDVKMKEKGDIPEGYSVSREKKERFSLILESASTNQTSMYLCATGREKLFFGSGTQLSVL.

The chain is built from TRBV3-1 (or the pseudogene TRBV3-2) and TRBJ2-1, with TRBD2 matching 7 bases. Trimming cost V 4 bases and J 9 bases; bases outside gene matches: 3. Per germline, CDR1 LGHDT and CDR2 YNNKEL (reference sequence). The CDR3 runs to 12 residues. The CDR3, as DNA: TGTGCCAGCAGCCCGGGAGGCGGTGAGCAGTTCTTC. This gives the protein CASSPGGGEQFF.

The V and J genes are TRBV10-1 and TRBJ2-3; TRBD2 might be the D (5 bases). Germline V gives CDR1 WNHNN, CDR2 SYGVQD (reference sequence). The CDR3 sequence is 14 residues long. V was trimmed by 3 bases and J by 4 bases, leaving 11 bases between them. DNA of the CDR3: TGCGCCAGCAGTGATTCGGGATTGGCAGATACGCAGTATTTT. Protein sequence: CASSDSGLADTQYF.

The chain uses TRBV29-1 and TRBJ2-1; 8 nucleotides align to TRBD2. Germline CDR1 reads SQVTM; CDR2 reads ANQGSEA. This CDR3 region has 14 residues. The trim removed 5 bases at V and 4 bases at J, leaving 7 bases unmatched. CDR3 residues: CSVREGVFYNEQFF. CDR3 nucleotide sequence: TGCAGCGTTCGGGAGGGGGTGTTTTACAATGAGCAGTTCTTC.

CDR3 in DNA: TGTGCCAGCAGCGATATTAGCGGGAGAGGTCCCTACGAGCAGTACTTC. This translates into CASSDISGRGPYEQYF. The chain is built from TRBV11-2 and TRBJ2-7; TRBD2 agrees at 9 bases. Germline loops: CDR1 SGHAT, CDR2 FQNNGV. V gave up 5 bases and J gave up 2 bases; unmatched junction bases: 10. The CDR3 has 16 amino acids.

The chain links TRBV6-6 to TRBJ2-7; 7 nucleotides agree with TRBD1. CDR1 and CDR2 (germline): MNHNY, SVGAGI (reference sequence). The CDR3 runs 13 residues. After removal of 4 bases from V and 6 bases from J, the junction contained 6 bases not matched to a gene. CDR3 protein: CASSSTNRGEQYF. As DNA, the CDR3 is TGTGCCAGCAGTTCAACCAACAGGGGCGAGCAGTACTTC.

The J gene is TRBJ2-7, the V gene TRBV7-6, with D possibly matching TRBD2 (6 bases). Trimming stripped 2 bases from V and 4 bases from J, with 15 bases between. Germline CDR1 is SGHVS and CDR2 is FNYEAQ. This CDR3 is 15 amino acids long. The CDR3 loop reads CASSLIGGVIYEQYF. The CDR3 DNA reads TGTGCCAGCAGCTTAATCGGAGGGGTAATTTACGAGCAGTACTTC.

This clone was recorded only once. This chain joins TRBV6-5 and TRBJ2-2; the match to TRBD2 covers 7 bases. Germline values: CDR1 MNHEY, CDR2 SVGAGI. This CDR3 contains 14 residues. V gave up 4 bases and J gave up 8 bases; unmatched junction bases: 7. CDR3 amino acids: CASSSLGGRGELFF. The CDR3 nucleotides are TGTGCCAGCAGTTCCTTGGGAGGGAGGGGGGAGCTGTTTTTT.

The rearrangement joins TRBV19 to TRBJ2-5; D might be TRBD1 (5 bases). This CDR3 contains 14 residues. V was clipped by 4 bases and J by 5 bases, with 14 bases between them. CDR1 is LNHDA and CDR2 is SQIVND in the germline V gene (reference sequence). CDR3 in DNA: TGTGCCAGTAGTACGGCAGGGCTCCTGGAGACCCAGTACTTC. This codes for CASSTAGLLETQYF.

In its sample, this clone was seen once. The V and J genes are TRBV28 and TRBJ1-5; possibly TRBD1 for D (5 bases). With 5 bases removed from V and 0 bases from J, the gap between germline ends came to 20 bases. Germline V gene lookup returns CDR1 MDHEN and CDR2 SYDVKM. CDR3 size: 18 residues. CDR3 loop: CASSPGGRAYYSNQPQHF. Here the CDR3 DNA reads TGTGCCAGCAGTCCTGGTGGCAGGGCGTATTATAGCAATCAGCCCCAGCATTTT.

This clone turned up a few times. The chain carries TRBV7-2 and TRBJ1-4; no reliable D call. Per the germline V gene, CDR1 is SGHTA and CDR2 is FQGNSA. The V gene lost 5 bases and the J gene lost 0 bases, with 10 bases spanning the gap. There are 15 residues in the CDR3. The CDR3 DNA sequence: TGTGCCAGCAGCGTAGGAGGCGCAACTAATGAAAAACTGTTTTTT. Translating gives CASSVGGATNEKLFF.

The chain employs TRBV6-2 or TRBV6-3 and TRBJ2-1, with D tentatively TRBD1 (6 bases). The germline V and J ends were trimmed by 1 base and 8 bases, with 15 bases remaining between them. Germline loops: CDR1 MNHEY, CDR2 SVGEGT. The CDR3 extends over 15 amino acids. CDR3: CASSYFLQTGDEQFF. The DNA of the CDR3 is TGTGCCAGCAGTTACTTCCTACAGACAGGAGATGAGCAGTTCTTC.

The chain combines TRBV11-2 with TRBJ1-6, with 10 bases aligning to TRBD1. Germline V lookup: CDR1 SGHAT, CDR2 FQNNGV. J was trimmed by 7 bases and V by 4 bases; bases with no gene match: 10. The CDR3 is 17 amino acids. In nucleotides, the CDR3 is TGTGCCAGCAGCTCAGCCCGGGACAGGGGTGACAATTCACCCCTCCACTTT. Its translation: CASSSARDRGDNSPLHF.

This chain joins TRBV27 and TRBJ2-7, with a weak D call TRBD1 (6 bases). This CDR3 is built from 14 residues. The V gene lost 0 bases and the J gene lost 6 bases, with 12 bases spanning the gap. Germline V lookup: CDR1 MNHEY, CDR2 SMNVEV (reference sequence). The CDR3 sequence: CASSLSRGPLEQYF. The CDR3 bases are TGTGCCAGCAGTTTATCCAGGGGCCCTCTCGAGCAGTACTTC.